This entry describes one TCR beta chain. This specimen comes from a study of blood T cells in healthy people across ages. A second PCR of 7 to 11 cycles used a sample-barcoded 5' primer and a J-beta primer mix. No fewer than 3 million CDR3-containing paired-end reads came from each sample. In TCRdb, the 5' RACE reads were re-called with MiXCR into one record per CDR3 protein. Of about 1.4 million distinct CDR3 sequences in the sample, 55% to 75% are singletons; the top ten hold about 6.7%. The length of the CDR3 is 13 residues. Germline V CDR1 and CDR2: SGHDN, FVKESK. The J segment lost 6 bases and the V segment lost 3 bases, leaving 4 bases of the junction unmatched.

V gene TRBV14 combines with J gene TRBJ2-7; 8 nucleotides agree with TRBD1. The sample taken for sequencing was blood. This TCR came from a man aged 18 to 29 in good health. The CDR3: CASSHWTGREQYF. CDR3 coding DNA: TGTGCCAGCAGCCACTGGACAGGGCGCGAGCAGTACTTC.